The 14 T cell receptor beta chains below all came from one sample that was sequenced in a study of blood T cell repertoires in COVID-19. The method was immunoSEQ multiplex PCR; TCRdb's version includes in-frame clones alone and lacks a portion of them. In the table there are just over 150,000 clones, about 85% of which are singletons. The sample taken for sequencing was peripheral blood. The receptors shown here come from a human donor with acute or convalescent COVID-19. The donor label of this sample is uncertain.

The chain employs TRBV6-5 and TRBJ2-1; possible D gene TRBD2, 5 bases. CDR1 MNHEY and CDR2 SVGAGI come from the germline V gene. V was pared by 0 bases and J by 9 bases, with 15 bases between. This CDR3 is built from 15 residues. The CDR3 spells CASSYSRAGHREQFF. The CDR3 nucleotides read TGTGCCAGCAGTTACTCGAGGGCAGGTCACCGTGAGCAGTTCTTC.

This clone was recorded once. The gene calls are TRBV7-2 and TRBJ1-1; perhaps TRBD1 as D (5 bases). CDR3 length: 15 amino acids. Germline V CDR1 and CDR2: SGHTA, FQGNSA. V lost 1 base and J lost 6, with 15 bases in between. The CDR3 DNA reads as TGTGCCAGCAGCTTAGAAGCGGGGGTGGTGGCTGAAGCTTTCTTT. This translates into CASSLEAGVVAEAFF.

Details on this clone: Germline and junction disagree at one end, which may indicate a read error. The CDR3, as DNA: TGTGCCAGTAGTCTCCCGACCGGGACTCAGCAGATCTTC. Translation: CASSLPTGTQQIF. This sequence joins TRBV19 and TRBJ2-1; perhaps TRBD2 as D (6 bases). Germline V gene data show CDR1 as LNHDA and CDR2 as SQIVND (reference sequence). The CDR3 is 13 residues long.

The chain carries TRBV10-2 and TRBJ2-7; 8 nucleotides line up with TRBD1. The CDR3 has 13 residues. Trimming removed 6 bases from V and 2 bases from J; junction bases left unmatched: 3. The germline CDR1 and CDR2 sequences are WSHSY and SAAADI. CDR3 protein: CASRGTGAYEQYF. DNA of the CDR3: TGCGCCAGCAGAGGGACAGGAGCCTACGAGCAGTACTTC.

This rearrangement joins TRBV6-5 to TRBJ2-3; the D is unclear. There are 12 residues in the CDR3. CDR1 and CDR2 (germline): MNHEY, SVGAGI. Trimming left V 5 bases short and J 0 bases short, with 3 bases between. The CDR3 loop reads CASSHSTDTQYF. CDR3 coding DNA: TGTGCCAGCAGTCATAGCACAGATACGCAGTATTTT.

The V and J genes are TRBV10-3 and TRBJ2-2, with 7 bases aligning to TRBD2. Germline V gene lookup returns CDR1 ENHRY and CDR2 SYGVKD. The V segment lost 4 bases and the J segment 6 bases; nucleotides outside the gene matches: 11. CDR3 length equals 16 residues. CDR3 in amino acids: CAISGGSIREAGELFF. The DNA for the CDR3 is TGTGCCATCAGTGGGGGGAGTATCCGGGAGGCCGGGGAGCTGTTTTTT.

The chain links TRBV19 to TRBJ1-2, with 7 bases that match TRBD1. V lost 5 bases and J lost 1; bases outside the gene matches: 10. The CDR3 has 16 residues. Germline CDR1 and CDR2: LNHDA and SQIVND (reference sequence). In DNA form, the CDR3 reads TGTGCCAGTAGTGACGGACAGGCGATCTATAACTATGGCTACACCTTC. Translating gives CASSDGQAIYNYGYTF.

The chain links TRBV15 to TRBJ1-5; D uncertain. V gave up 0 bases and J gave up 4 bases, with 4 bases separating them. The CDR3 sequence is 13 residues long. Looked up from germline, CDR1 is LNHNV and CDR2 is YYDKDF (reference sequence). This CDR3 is CATSRDINQPQHF. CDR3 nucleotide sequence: TGTGCCACCAGCAGAGATATTAATCAGCCCCAGCATTTT.

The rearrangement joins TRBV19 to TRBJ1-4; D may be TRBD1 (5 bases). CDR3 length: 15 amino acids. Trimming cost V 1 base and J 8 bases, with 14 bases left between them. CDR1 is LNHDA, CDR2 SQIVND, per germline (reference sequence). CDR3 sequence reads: CASSIGGRVNEKLFF. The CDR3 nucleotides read TGTGCCAGTAGTATAGGAGGCAGGGTCAACGAAAAACTGTTTTTT.

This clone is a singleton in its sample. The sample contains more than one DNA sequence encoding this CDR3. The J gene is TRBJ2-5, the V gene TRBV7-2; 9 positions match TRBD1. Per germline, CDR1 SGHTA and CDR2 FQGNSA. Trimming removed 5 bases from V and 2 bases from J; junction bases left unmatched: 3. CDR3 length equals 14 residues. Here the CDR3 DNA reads TGTGCCAGCAGCCCCGACAGGGGGCAAGAGACCCAGTACTTC. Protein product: CASSPDRGQETQYF.

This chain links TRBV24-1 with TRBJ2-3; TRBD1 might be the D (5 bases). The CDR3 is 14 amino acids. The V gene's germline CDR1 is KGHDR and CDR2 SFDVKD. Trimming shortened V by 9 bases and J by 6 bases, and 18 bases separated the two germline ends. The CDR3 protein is CATGTSQAGDTQYF. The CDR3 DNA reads TGTGCCACCGGTACCAGTCAAGCAGGGGATACGCAGTATTTT.

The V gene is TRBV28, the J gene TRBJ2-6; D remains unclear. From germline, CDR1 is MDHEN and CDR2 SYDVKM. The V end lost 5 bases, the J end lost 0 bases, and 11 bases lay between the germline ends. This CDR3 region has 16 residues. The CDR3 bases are TGTGCCAGCAGTAGACCTCCTAGCTCTGGGGCCAACGTCCTGACTTTC. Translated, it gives CASSRPPSSGANVLTF.

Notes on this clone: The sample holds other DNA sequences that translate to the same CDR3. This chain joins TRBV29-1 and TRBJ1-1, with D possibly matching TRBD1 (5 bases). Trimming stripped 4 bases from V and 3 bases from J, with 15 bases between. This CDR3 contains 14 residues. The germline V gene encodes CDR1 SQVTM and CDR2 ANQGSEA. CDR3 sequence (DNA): TGCAGCGTTGTAGGGCAGGGTTCTTACACTGAAGCTTTCTTT. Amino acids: CSVVGQGSYTEAFF.

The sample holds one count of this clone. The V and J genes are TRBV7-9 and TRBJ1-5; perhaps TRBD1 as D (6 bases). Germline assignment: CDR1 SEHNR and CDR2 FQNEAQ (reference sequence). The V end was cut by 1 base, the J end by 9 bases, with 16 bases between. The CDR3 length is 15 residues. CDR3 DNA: TGTGCCAGCAGCTTAGGAACCGCGGGGGGCCGGCCCCAGCATTTT. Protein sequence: CASSLGTAGGRPQHF.